Sequencing of this TCR beta chain was carried out in a study of glioma-infiltrating T cells. The CDR3 covers 16 residues. Germline values: CDR1 SGHTA, CDR2 FQGNSA. J lost 2 bases, V lost 5 bases, and 8 bases had no gene match. TCR alpha and beta CDR3 regions were amplified from RNA using iRepertoire nested multiplex PCR. Using its own MiXCR run on the multiplex PCR reads, TCRdb lists one record per CDR3 protein. In the table there are about 89,000 distinct CDR3 sequences, less than 30% of which are singletons. The source is a human donor with low-grade glioma or glioblastoma, undergoing nonglioma brain surgery, or in good health (not recorded which). This chain uses TRBV7-2 with TRBJ1-1; 10 nucleotides match TRBD1. Source material: glioma tissue, nonneoplastic brain tissue, or PBMCs (not recorded which). Here the CDR3 DNA reads TGTGCCAGCAGCAATAAGACAGGGGGCACTAACACTGAAGCTTTCTTT. It translates to CASSNKTGGTNTEAFF.